Listed here are 2 T cell receptor beta chains from one sample, sequenced in a study of shared clonotypes between healthy human individuals. Assay: immunoSEQ multiplex PCR; the TCRdb copy retains only in-frame clones and omits some. Seen here are hundreds of thousands of clones, around 73% observed once, and the top ten hold around 1.7%. Sequenced sample: memory CD4+ T cells sorted from blood. Subset meaning: CD45RA-negative fraction. The receptors were sampled from a woman under 40 in good health.

In the case of this clone: In the same sample, other DNA sequences code for this CDR3. The J gene is TRBJ1-3, the V gene TRBV11-2; maybe TRBD1 (6 bases). CDR1 and CDR2 from the germline V gene are SGHAT and FQNNGV. The CDR3 is made up of 14 amino acids. V was trimmed by 5 bases and J by 4 bases, leaving 12 bases between them. The CDR3 sequence: CASSPTGPGNTIYF. In DNA, the CDR3 is TGTGCCAGCAGCCCAACAGGGCCGGGAAACACCATATATTTT.

The chain recombines TRBV10-3 with TRBJ1-2, with TRBD1 matching over 8 bases. V shed 6 bases and J 7 bases; nucleotides not matched to a gene: 10. Germline CDR1 reads ENHRY; CDR2 reads SYGVKD. The CDR3 runs 14 residues. CDR3 residues: CAIRPDRGWGGYTF. In nucleotides, the CDR3 is TGTGCCATCAGACCAGACAGGGGATGGGGTGGCTACACCTTC.